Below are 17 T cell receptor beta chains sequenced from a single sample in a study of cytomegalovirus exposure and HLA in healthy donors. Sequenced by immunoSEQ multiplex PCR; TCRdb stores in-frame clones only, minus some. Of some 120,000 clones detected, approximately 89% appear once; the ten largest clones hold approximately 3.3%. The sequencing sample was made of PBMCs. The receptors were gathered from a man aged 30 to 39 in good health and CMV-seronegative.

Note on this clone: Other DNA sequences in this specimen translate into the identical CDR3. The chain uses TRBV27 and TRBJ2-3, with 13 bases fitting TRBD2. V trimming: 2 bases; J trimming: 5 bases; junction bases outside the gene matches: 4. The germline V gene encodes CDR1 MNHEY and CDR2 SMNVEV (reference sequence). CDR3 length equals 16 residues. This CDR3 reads CASSLGTSGVRDTQYF. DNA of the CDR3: TGTGCCAGCAGTTTAGGGACTAGCGGGGTCCGAGATACGCAGTATTTT.

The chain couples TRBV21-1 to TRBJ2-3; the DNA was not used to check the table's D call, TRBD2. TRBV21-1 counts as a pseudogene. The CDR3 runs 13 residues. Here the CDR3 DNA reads TGTGCCAGCAGCGACCGGGACACAGATACGCAGTATTTT. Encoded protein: CASSDRDTDTQYF.

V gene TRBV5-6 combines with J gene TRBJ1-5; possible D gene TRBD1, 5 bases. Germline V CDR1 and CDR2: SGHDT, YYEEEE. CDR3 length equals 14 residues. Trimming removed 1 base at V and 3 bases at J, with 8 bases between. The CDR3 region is CASSLWDFNQPQHF. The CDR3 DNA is TGTGCCAGCAGCTTGTGGGACTTCAATCAGCCCCAGCATTTT.

CDR3: CSVGPSGGIGELFF. The CDR3, as DNA: TGCAGTGTGGGCCCTAGCGGGGGGATCGGGGAGCTGTTTTTT. V gene TRBV29-1 combines with J gene TRBJ2-2; TRBD2 aligns across 11 bases. The CDR3 length is 14 residues. CDR1 and CDR2 (germline): SQVTM, ANQGSEA.

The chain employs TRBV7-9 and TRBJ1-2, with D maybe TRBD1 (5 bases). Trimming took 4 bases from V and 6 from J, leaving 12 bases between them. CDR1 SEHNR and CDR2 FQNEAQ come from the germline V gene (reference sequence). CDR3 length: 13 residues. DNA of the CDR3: TGTGCCAGCAGCTCCTCAGGGATTAATGGCTACACCTTC. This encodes CASSSSGINGYTF.

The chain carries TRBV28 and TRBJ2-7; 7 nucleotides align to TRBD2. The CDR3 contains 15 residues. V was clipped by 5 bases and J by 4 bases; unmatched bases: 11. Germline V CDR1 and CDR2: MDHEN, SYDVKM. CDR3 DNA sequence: TGTGCCAGCAGTACTCGGGGGGTCCCATTATACGAGCAGTACTTC. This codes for CASSTRGVPLYEQYF. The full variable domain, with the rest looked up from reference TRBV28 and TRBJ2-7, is DVKVTQSSRYLVKRTGEKVFLECVQDMDHENMFWYRQDPGLGLRLIYFSYDVKMKEKGDIPEGYSVSREKKERFSLILESASTNQTSMYLCASSTRGVPLYEQYFGPGTRLTVT.

This CDR3 is CASSSRDRSYEQYF. CDR3 DNA sequence: TGTGCCAGCAGTTCACGGGACAGGTCCTACGAGCAGTACTTC. The chain carries TRBV27 and TRBJ2-7, with 8 nucleotides matching TRBD1. Per the germline V gene, CDR1 is MNHEY and CDR2 is SMNVEV (reference sequence). This CDR3 has 14 amino acids. J lost 1 base, V lost 4 bases, and 3 bases had no gene match.

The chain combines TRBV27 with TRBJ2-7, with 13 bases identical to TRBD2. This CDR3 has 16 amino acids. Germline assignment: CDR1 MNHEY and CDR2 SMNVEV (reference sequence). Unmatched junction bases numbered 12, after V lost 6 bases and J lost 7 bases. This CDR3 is CASSGGTSGVGWEQYF. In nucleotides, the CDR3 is TGTGCCAGCAGCGGCGGGACTAGCGGGGTTGGGTGGGAGCAGTACTTC.

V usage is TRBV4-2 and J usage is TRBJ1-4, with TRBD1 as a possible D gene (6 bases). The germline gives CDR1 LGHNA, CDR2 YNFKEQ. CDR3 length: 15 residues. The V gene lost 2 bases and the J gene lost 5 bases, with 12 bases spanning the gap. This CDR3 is CASSQLGQGNEKLFF. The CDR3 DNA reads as TGTGCCAGCAGCCAACTGGGGCAGGGGAATGAAAAACTGTTTTTT.

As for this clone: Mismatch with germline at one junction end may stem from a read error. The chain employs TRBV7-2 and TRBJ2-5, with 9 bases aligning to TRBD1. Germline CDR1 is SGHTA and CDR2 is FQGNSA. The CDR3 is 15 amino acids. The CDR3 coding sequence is TGTGCCAGCAGCCCCGTGGGGACAGGGCAAGCGACCCAGTACTTC. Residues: CASSPVGTGQATQYF.

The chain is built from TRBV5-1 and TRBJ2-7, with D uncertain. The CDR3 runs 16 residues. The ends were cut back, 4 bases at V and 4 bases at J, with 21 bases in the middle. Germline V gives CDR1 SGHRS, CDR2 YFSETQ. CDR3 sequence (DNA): TGCGCCAGCAGCCCATTACCCTACCCCGCATCTTACGAGCAGTACTTC. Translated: CASSPLPYPASYEQYF. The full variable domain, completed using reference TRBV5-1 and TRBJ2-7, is KAGVTQTPRYLIKTRGQQVTLSCSPISGHRSVSWYQQTPGQGLQFLFEYFSETQRNKGNFPGRFSGRQFSNSRSEMNVSTLELGDSALYLCASSPLPYPASYEQYFGPGTRLTVT.

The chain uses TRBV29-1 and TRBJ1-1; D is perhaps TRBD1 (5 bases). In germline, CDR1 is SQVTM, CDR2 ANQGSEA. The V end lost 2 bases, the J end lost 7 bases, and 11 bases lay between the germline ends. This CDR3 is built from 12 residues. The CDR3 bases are TGCAGCGTTGAACAGGGAAGGAATGAAGCTTTCTTT. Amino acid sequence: CSVEQGRNEAFF.

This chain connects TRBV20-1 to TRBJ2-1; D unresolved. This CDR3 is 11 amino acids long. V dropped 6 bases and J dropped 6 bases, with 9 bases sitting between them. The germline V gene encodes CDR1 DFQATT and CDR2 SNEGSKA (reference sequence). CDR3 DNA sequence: TGCAGTGCCCCTCTACTCAATGAGCAGTTCTTC. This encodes CSAPLLNEQFF.

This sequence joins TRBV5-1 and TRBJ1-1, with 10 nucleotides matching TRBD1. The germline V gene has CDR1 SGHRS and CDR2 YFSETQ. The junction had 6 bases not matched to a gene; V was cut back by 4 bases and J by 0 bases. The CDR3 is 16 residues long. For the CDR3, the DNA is TGCGCCAGCAGCAGCCGGGACAGGGGAGTGAACACTGAAGCTTTCTTT. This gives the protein CASSSRDRGVNTEAFF.

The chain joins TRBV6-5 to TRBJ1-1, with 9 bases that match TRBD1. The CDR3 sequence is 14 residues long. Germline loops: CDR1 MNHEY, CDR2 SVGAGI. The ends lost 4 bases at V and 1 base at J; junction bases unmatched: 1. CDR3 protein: CASSWGQGNTEAFF. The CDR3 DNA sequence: TGTGCCAGCAGTTGGGGACAGGGGAACACTGAAGCTTTCTTT.

The CDR3 DNA sequence: TGTGCCAGCAGCTTGGCCTGGCAGTCCTACGAGCAGTACTTC. Encoded protein: CASSLAWQSYEQYF. V and J are TRBV5-5 and TRBJ2-7; D remains unclear. V lost 0 bases and J lost 1, with 8 bases in between. The CDR3 sequence is 14 residues long. Looked up from germline, CDR1 is SGHKS and CDR2 is YYEKEE (reference sequence).

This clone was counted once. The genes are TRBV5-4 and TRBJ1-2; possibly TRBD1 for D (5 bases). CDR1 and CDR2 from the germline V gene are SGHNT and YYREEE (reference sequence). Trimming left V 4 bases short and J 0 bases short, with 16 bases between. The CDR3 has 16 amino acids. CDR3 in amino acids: CASSPTRQGSNYGYTF. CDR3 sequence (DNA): TGTGCCAGCAGCCCTACCCGGCAGGGATCTAACTATGGCTACACCTTC.